This TCR beta chain was captured in a study of regulatory T cells in long-lasting Graves disease. This clonotype was found many times. Germline V gene data show CDR1 as SGHAT and CDR2 as FQNNGV. Trimming took 6 bases from V and 0 from J, leaving 11 bases between them. The CDR3 extends over 14 amino acids. Investigators prepared the TCR beta libraries by applying iRepertoire HTBI primers and Arm-PCR of CDR3 regions. TCRdb called the multiplex PCR reads again in MiXCR, with one record for every CDR3 protein. The data show some 320,000 distinct CDR3 sequences, more than 15% seen once. Regarding time point: newly diagnosed GD, antithyroid drugs for less than 3 months. After RNA was extracted from PBMCs, the TCR library was made from it. Roughly 9 milliliters of peripheral blood went into EDTA tubes.

This chain links TRBV11-2 with TRBJ1-1; possible D gene TRBD1, 5 bases. The sequencing here drew on peripheral blood mononuclear cells (PBMCs), taken at new diagnosis, from a patient treated with antithyroid drugs. This receptor was obtained from a female donor with Graves disease. DNA of the CDR3: TGTGCCAGCAGTCTGGGACGGATGAACACTGAAGCTTTCTTT. Its translation: CASSLGRMNTEAFF.